The rows below give T cell receptor beta chains drawn from one sample of a study of cytomegalovirus exposure and HLA in healthy donors. Measured with immunoSEQ multiplex PCR; TCRdb has only the in-frame clones, and not every one. The data contain hundreds of thousands of clones, more than 85% of them singletons. Source material: PBMCs. These receptors were collected from a man between 18 and 35 years old in good health and CMV-seropositive. The CDR3 runs from the conserved cysteine through the conserved F or W. A D gene is named only where the DNA matches it firmly. Only part of the rows carry a size: once, few, many, or a class if the clone is expanded.

J | size | V | D | CDR3 | DNA
TRBJ2-7 | - | TRBV4-1 | - | CASSPGLLGEQYF | TGCGCCAGCAGCCCGGGACTGCTAGGCGAGCAGTACTTC
TRBJ1-3 | - | TRBV6-6 | - | CASSSTTSSGNTIYF | TGTGCCAGCAGTTCAACGACAAGCTCTGGAAACACCATATATTTT
TRBJ2-3 | - | TRBV4-3 | - | CASSLLTGQLTDTQYF | TGCGCCAGCAGCCTACTAACGGGACAACTCACAGATACGCAGTATTTT
TRBJ2-7 | - | TRBV12-2 | - | CASRDPSRDKIYEQYF | TGTGCAAGTCGCGATCCAAGCCGGGACAAGATTTACGAGCAGTACTTC
TRBJ1-2 | - | TRBV29-1 | - | CSVEDLIVLGSYGYTF | TGCAGCGTTGAAGATTTGATCGTCTTGGGATCCTATGGCTACACCTTC
TRBJ2-7 | - | TRBV5-1 | - | CASSLGAGSYEQYF | TGCGCCAGCAGCTTGGGGGCAGGGTCCTACGAGCAGTACTTC
TRBJ2-7 | - | TRBV2 | TRBD1 | CASKGTETYEQYF | TGTGCCAGCAAGGGGACAGAGACCTACGAGCAGTACTTC
TRBJ2-3 | - | TRBV4-3 | - | CASSQAAGLGWYF | TGCGCCAGCAGCCAAGCCGCAGGGCTCGGCTGGTATTTT
TRBJ1-2 | - | TRBV4-1 | TRBD1 | CASSQPGGAAYGYTF | TGCGCCAGCAGCCAGCCAGGGGGCGCGGCCTATGGCTACACCTTC
TRBJ2-5 | few | TRBV6-6 | - | CASSYSPVLETQYF | TGTGCCAGCAGTTACTCTCCGGTCCTAGAGACCCAGTACTTC
TRBJ1-5 | - | TRBV6-1 | - | CASKGSRNQPQHF | TGTGCCAGCAAAGGCAGTCGCAATCAGCCCCAGCATTTT
TRBJ2-1 | few | TRBV2 | TRBD1 | CASLGQGGSYNEQFF | TGTGCCAGCTTGGGACAGGGTGGATCCTACAATGAGCAGTTCTTC
TRBJ2-7 | - | TRBV5-8 | TRBD2 | CASSYGSGSRTYEQYF | TGTGCCAGCAGCTACGGTAGCGGGAGTCGGACCTACGAGCAGTACTTC
TRBJ2-7 | - | TRBV5-1 | - | CASSFSIQSSYEQYF | TGCGCCAGCAGCTTTTCTATCCAAAGCTCCTACGAGCAGTACTTC
TRBJ1-2 | - | TRBV19 | - | CASNHRGDFNYGYTF | TGTGCCAGTAATCATCGGGGGGACTTCAACTATGGCTACACCTTC
TRBJ2-7 | - | TRBV6-6 | - | CASTYRGGDYEQYF | TGTGCCAGCACCTACAGAGGTGGGGACTACGAGCAGTACTTC
TRBJ2-1 | - | TRBV27 | TRBD2 | CASSWVAGKNEQFF | TGTGCCAGCAGTTGGGTAGCGGGAAAAAATGAGCAGTTCTTC
TRBJ1-1 | - | TRBV29-1 | TRBD1 | CSVHRGNEAFF | TGCAGCGTTCACAGGGGGAATGAAGCTTTCTTT
TRBJ1-2 | - | TRBV27 | - | CASSYSGGVGYTF | TGTGCCAGCAGTTACTCGGGGGGCGTGGGCTACACCTTC
TRBJ2-7 | - | TRBV5-1 | TRBD1 | CASSDGTGGLDEQYF | TGCGCCAGCAGCGATGGGACAGGGGGCTTAGACGAGCAGTACTTC
TRBJ2-7 | - | TRBV6-5 | - | CASSLAGRSYEQYF | TGTGCCAGCAGTTTGGCAGGGAGATCCTACGAGCAGTACTTC
TRBJ2-3 | - | TRBV19 | TRBD2 | CASTPSSGSLDTQYF | TGTGCCAGTACCCCTTCTAGCGGGAGTTTAGATACGCAGTATTTT
TRBJ1-2 | - | TRBV25-1 | - | CASSGNEAGMGGYTF | TGTGCCAGCAGTGGCAACGAGGCAGGGATGGGAGGCTACACCTTC
TRBJ2-3 | - | TRBV14 | - | CASSQVGLLDTQYF | TGTGCCAGCAGCCAAGTGGGGCTTTTAGATACGCAGTATTTT
TRBJ1-2 | once | TRBV11-2 | TRBD1 | CASSLEGTGRSGYTF | TGTGCCAGCAGCTTAGAAGGGACAGGGAGGAGTGGCTACACCTTC
TRBJ2-7 | - | TRBV6-6 | TRBD2 | CASSGTTSYEQYF | TGTGCCAGCAGCGGGACTACCTCCTACGAGCAGTACTTC
TRBJ2-3 | many | TRBV6-4 | TRBD2 | CASSRLAGEKDTQYF | TGTGCCAGCAGCAGACTAGCGGGAGAGAAAGATACGCAGTATTTT
TRBJ2-1 | - | TRBV28 | - | CASIQQGYNEQFF | TGTGCCAGTATCCAACAGGGTTACAATGAGCAGTTCTTC
TRBJ1-1 | once | TRBV9 | - | CASSPSPGNTEAFF | TGTGCCAGCAGCCCCAGCCCGGGGAACACTGAAGCTTTCTTT
TRBJ2-7 | - | TRBV6-1 | - | CAIKVRGSYEQYF | TGTGCCATTAAGGTTAGGGGATCCTACGAGCAGTACTTC
TRBJ2-2 | - | TRBV5-1 | - | CASRGGAGELFF | TGCGCCAGCAGGGGGGGTGCCGGGGAGCTGTTTTTT
TRBJ2-7 | - | TRBV9 | TRBD2 | CASSVSGTTYEQYF | TGTGCCAGCAGCGTAAGCGGGACTACCTACGAGCAGTACTTC
TRBJ2-1 | once | TRBV7-6 | - | CASSLALEREQFF | TGTGCCAGCAGCTTAGCGCTAGAACGGGAGCAGTTCTTC
TRBJ1-4 | - | TRBV18 | TRBD1 | CASSIQGNEKLFF | TGTGCCAGCTCCATACAGGGGAATGAAAAACTGTTTTTT
TRBJ2-7 | - | TRBV28 | - | CASSLLPGDGYEQYF | TGTGCCAGCAGTTTACTACCCGGGGATGGCTACGAGCAGTACTTC
TRBJ2-5 | - | TRBV11-2 | TRBD2 | CASSPSGQETQYF | TGTGCCAGCAGCCCTAGCGGCCAAGAGACCCAGTACTTC
TRBJ1-1 | - | TRBV5-1 | - | CASSLRDGSNTEAFF | TGCGCCAGCAGCCTTCGGGACGGTTCGAACACTGAAGCTTTCTTT